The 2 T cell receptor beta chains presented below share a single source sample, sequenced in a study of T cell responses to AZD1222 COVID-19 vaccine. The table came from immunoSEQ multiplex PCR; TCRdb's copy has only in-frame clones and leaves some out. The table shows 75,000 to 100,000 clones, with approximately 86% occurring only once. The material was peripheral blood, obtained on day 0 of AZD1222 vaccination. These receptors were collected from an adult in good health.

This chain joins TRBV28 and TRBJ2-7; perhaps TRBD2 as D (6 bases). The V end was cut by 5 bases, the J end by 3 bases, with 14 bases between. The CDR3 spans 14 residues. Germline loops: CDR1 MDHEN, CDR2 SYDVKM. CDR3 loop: CASSVTSSLYEQYF. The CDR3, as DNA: TGTGCCAGCAGTGTAACTAGCAGTCTCTACGAGCAGTACTTC.

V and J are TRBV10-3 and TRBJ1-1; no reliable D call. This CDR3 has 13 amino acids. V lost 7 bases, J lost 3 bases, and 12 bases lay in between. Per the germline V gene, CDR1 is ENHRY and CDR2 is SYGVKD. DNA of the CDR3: TGTGCCATCACAGGATTGAGGGACACTGAAGCTTTCTTT. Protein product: CAITGLRDTEAFF.